The 13 T cell receptor beta chains listed next were all sequenced from one sample in a study of Graves' ophthalmopathy and Graves' hyperthyroidism. RNA served as the template for amplifying TCR beta CDR3 regions. First-round RT-PCR relied on HTBI primers, and a second-round multiplex PCR came next. TCRdb passed the multiplex PCR reads through MiXCR, listing each CDR3 protein once. The data contain over a million distinct CDR3 sequences, roughly 35% of them singletons. The sequenced sample was peripheral blood or thyroid tissue (not recorded which). All receptors derive from an adult man with Graves' hyperthyroidism.

This clonotype was observed many times. The V and J genes are TRBV2 and TRBJ1-2; D is possibly TRBD1 (5 bases). CDR3 length: 13 residues. Germline V CDR1 and CDR2: SNHLY, FYNNEI. V was pared by 9 bases and J by 5 bases, with 16 bases between. Written as DNA, the CDR3 is TGTGCCAGTCCGGGCCAGGGCTGGTATGGCTACACCTTC. Its translation: CASPGQGWYGYTF.

In its sample, this clonotype was seen many times. The chain joins TRBV10-3 to TRBJ2-7, with D maybe TRBD1 (5 bases). Germline V CDR1 and CDR2: ENHRY, SYGVKD. This CDR3 spans 13 amino acids. V was trimmed by 6 bases and J by 3 bases, leaving 12 bases between them. This chain's CDR3 is CAIRDTANYEQYF. The CDR3 region has the DNA TGTGCCATCAGGGACACCGCTAACTACGAGCAGTACTTC.

This clonotype was recorded many times. The V and J genes are TRBV12-3 or TRBV12-4 and TRBJ1-1; D is perhaps TRBD1 (5 bases). The CDR3 sequence is 13 residues long. The V gene lost 4 bases and the J gene lost 4 bases, with 10 bases spanning the gap. The chain's CDR3 is CASSYSGTTEAFF. In DNA, the CDR3 is TGTGCCAGCAGTTACTCAGGGACCACTGAAGCTTTCTTT.

Turning to this clonotype: A much larger clone sits a single nucleotide away, making a read error possible. The chain has TRBV19 and TRBJ1-6, with D maybe TRBD1 (5 bases). The CDR3 runs to 14 residues. The germline gives CDR1 LNHDA, CDR2 SQIVND (reference sequence). The CDR3 nucleotides are TGTGCCGGTAGAGGGACGGAGTATAATTCACCCCTCCACTTT. Residues: CAGRGTEYNSPLHF.

This clonotype was observed at least ten times. The V and J genes are TRBV5-6 and TRBJ2-7; 7 positions match TRBD1. The germline V gene encodes CDR1 SGHDT and CDR2 YYEEEE. The CDR3 runs 16 residues. V was pared by 5 bases and J by 3 bases, with 14 bases of the junction left unmatched. CDR3: CASSEGADDLNYEQYF. CDR3 DNA sequence: TGTGCCAGCAGTGAGGGGGCCGACGACCTAAACTACGAGCAGTACTTC. The whole variable domain, remainder taken from reference TRBV5-6 and TRBJ2-7, is DAGVTQSPTHLIKTRGQQVTLRCSPKSGHDTVSWYQQALGQGPQFIFQYYEEEERQRGNFPDRFSGHQFPNYSSELNVNALLLGDSALYLCASSEGADDLNYEQYFGPGTRLTVT.

To note about this clonotype: One base away lies a much larger clone, so this may be a sequencing read error. The CDR3 bases are TGCAGTGCTATGGACAGGGTAGGGGATAATTCACCCCTCCACTTT. It is translated as CSAMDRVGDNSPLHF. V usage is TRBV20-1 and J usage is TRBJ1-6; 8 nucleotides match TRBD1. The V and J ends lost 4 bases and 5 bases, in that order; junction bases with no gene match: 7. This CDR3 has 15 amino acids. CDR1 DFQATT and CDR2 SNEGSKA come from the germline V gene (reference sequence).

This sequence joins TRBV7-2 and TRBJ2-5; tentative D call: TRBD1 (6 bases). The V gene's germline CDR1 is SGHTA and CDR2 FQGNSA. There are 14 residues in the CDR3. V lost 4 bases, J lost 2 bases, and 11 bases lay in between. The CDR3 DNA reads as TGTGCCAGCAGCTCTGACAGGTGGCAAGAGACCCAGTACTTC. Translation gives CASSSDRWQETQYF.

This chain joins TRBV15 and TRBJ2-3, with D uncertain. Germline CDR1 reads LNHNV; CDR2 reads YYDKDF (reference sequence). The length of the CDR3 is 16 residues. The ends were cut back, 10 bases at V and 0 bases at J, with 20 bases in the middle. For the CDR3, the DNA is TGTGCCAGCACCGGCCAACGGAAGGGAAGCACAGATACGCAGTATTTT. Encoded protein: CASTGQRKGSTDTQYF.

This clonotype has at least ten counts. The chain uses TRBV7-8 and TRBJ1-6; D is unresolved. The CDR3 has 13 residues. Per germline, CDR1 SGHVS and CDR2 FQNEAQ. Trimming removed 0 bases at V and 8 bases at J, with 5 bases between. CDR3 in DNA: TGTGCCAGCAGCTTAGCGACCTATTCACCCCTCCACTTT. Its translation is CASSLATYSPLHF.

The V call is TRBV4-3, the J call TRBJ2-5; 8 bases fit TRBD1. The J call may be incorrect, as the DNA end agrees better with TRBJ2-7. The CDR3 is made up of 14 amino acids. Looked up from germline, CDR1 is LGHNA and CDR2 is YSLEER. CDR3 residues: CASSQSGQEYEQYF. The CDR3 DNA follows: TGCGCCAGCAGCCAGTCGGGACAGGAATACGAGCAGTACTTC.

The V call is TRBV6-5, the J call TRBJ1-1, with D possibly being TRBD1 (6 bases). The germline V gene has CDR1 MNHEY and CDR2 SVGAGI. Trimming cost V 5 bases and J 8 bases, with 15 bases left between them. This CDR3 comprises 13 residues. The chain's CDR3 is CASSKTSGTEAFF. The DNA for the CDR3 is TGTGCCAGCAGTAAGACTAGCGGGACAGAAGCTTTCTTT.

This clonotype came up a few times. A much more abundant neighbour one base away suggests this may be a read error. V usage is TRBV19 and J usage is TRBJ1-1; D unclear. Germline values: CDR1 LNHDA, CDR2 SQIVND (reference sequence). The CDR3 is 12 residues long. For the CDR3, the DNA is TGTGCCAGTAGTACCCGGGGTCCTGAAGCTCTCTTT. Translated, it gives CASSTRGPEALF.

This clonotype was seen at least ten times. The rearrangement uses TRBV2 and TRBJ2-2; 7 nucleotides align to TRBD1. The V gene's germline CDR1 is SNHLY and CDR2 FYNNEI. The length of the CDR3 is 15 residues. V trimming: 6 bases; J trimming: 4 bases; junction bases outside the gene matches: 8. DNA for the CDR3: TGTGCCAGCAGAGGATGGACAGGACTCACCGGGGAGCTGTTTTTT. Translation: CASRGWTGLTGELFF.